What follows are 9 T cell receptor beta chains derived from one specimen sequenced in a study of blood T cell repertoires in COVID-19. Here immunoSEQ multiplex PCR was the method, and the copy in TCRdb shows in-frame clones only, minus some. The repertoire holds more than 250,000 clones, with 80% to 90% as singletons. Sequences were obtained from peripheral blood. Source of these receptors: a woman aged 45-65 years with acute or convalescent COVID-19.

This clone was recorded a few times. CDR3 nucleotide sequence: TGTGCCAGCAGTCCCCTAAAGGGGAGGGCCGCGAACACCGGGGAGCTGTTTTTT. Protein: CASSPLKGRAANTGELFF. The rearrangement joins TRBV6-2 or TRBV6-3 to TRBJ2-2, with 7 bases fitting TRBD2. This CDR3 is 18 amino acids long. With V trimmed by 5 bases and J by 0 bases, 12 bases remained unmatched. CDR1 is MNHEY, CDR2 SVGEGT, per germline.

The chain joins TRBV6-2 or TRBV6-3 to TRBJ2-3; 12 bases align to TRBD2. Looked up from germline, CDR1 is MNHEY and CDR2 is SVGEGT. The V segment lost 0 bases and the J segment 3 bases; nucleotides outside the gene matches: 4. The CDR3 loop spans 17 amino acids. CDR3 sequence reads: CASSYSETSGGTDTQYF. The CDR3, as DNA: TGTGCCAGCAGTTACTCGGAGACTAGCGGGGGTACAGATACGCAGTATTTT.

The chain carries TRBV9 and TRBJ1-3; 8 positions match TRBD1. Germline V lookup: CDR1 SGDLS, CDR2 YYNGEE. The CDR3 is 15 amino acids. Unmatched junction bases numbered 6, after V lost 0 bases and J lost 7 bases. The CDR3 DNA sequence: TGTGCCAGCAGCGTAGAGGGGGACAGGCTCAACACCATATATTTT. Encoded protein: CASSVEGDRLNTIYF.

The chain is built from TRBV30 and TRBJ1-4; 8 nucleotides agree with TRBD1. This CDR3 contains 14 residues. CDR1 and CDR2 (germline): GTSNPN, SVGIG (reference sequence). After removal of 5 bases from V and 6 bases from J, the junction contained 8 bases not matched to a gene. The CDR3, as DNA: TGTGCCTGGCTTAACGGACAGGGTGATGAAAAACTGTTTTTT. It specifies CAWLNGQGDEKLFF.

The CDR3 coding sequence is TGCAGTGCTTGGGGGGGGGCTGAAGCTTTCTTT. Protein: CSAWGGAEAFF. The rearrangement joins TRBV20-1 to TRBJ1-1; tentative D call: TRBD1 (5 bases). V was shortened by 5 bases and J by 6 bases, with 10 bases between the two germline ends. The CDR3 has 11 residues. The germline CDR1 and CDR2 sequences are DFQATT and SNEGSKA (reference sequence).

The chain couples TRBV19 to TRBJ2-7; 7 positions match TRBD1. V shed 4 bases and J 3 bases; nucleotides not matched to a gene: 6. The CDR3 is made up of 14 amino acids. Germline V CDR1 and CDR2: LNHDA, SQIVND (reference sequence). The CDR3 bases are TGTGCCAGTAGTAGGCAGGGGGATAACTACGAGCAGTACTTC. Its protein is CASSRQGDNYEQYF.

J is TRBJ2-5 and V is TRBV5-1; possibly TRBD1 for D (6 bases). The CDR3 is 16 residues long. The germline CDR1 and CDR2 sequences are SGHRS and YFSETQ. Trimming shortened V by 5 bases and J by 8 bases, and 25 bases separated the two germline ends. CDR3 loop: CASSFILGQLPDTQYF. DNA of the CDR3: TGCGCCAGCAGTTTCATCCTAGGACAGCTACCTGACACCCAGTACTTC.

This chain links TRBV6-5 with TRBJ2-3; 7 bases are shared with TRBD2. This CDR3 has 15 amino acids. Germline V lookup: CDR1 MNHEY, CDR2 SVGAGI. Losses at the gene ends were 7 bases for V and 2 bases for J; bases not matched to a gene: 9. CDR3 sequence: CASTRAGMNTDTQYF. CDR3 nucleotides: TGTGCCAGCACCAGAGCGGGGATGAACACAGATACGCAGTATTTT.

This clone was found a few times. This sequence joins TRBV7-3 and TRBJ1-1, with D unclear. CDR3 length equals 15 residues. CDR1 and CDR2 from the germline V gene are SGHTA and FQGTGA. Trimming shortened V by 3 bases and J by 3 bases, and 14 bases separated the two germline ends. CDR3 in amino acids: CASSFAGRGYTEAFF. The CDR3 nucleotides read TGTGCCAGCAGCTTTGCGGGAAGAGGGTACACTGAAGCTTTCTTT.